These 19 T cell receptor beta chains were all obtained from the same sample, sequenced in a study of patients and donors after allogeneic stem cell transplantation. TCRdb recomputed calls from the RT-PCR reads with MiXCR, one row per CDR3 protein. The sample yields over 350,000 distinct CDR3 sequences, roughly 16% seen once. The specimen was blood, either unsorted or a sorted T cell fraction (not recorded which). All receptors derive from a human donor who was either an allogeneic HSCT recipient or a stem cell or donor lymphocyte infusion donor (not recorded which). It is not recorded whose cells these are; they may come from a transplant donor.

The sample holds a few counts of this clonotype. The chain has TRBV29-1 and TRBJ2-1; 10 nucleotides line up with TRBD1. V shed 6 bases and J 4 bases; nucleotides not matched to a gene: 0. This CDR3 has 12 amino acids. Germline lookup yields CDR1 SQVTM and CDR2 ANQGSEA. This chain's CDR3 is CSVGQGYNEQFF. CDR3 sequence (DNA): TGCAGCGTGGGACAGGGGTACAATGAGCAGTTCTTC.

This clonotype has more than one count but fewer than ten. The chain combines TRBV7-2 with TRBJ2-1; no definite D call. The CDR3 runs to 14 residues. V was cut by 2 bases and J by 2 bases, with 7 bases left in between. CDR1 and CDR2 from the germline V gene are SGHTA and FQGNSA. CDR3 in amino acids: CASSLTATYNEQFF. As DNA, the CDR3 is TGTGCCAGCAGCTTAACCGCGACCTACAATGAGCAGTTCTTC.

The chain joins TRBV7-9 to TRBJ1-1; unclear D gene. The length of the CDR3 is 16 residues. V was shortened by 3 bases and J by 1 base, with 15 bases between the two germline ends. Looked up from germline, CDR1 is SEHNR and CDR2 is FQNEAQ (reference sequence). The DNA for the CDR3 is TGTGCCAGCAGCTTCCTCCCTAAGACGGAGAACACTGAAGCTTTCTTT. It is translated as CASSFLPKTENTEAFF. The full variable domain, with the rest looked up from reference TRBV7-9 and TRBJ1-1, is DTGVSQNPRHKITKRGQNVTFRCDPISEHNRLYWYRQTLGQGPEFLTYFQNEAQLEKSRLLSDRFSAERPKGSFSTLEIQRTEQGDSAMYLCASSFLPKTENTEAFFGQGTRLTVV.

This clonotype was seen a handful of times. This chain's CDR3 is CASRNRDYYEQYF. In DNA, the CDR3 is TGTGCCAGCAGAAACCGGGACTACTACGAGCAGTACTTC. The chain couples TRBV6-6 to TRBJ2-7; 7 nucleotides line up with TRBD2. The V segment lost 6 bases and the J segment 3 bases; nucleotides outside the gene matches: 5. In germline, CDR1 is MNHNY, CDR2 SVGAGI (reference sequence). The CDR3 spans 13 residues.

This clonotype has only a few counts. This chain joins TRBV7-3 and TRBJ2-7; 7 bases map to TRBD1. V was pared by 2 bases and J by 7 bases, with 11 bases of the junction left unmatched. This CDR3 has 15 amino acids. CDR1 is SGHTA and CDR2 is FQGTGA in the germline V gene. CDR3 region: CASSLVGSRRGEQYF. Written as DNA, the CDR3 is TGTGCCAGCAGCTTAGTTGGTAGCCGCAGGGGGGAGCAGTACTTC.

This chain connects TRBV11-3 to TRBJ2-3; D not certain. Germline values: CDR1 SGHNT, CDR2 YENEEA. This CDR3 comprises 14 residues. The germline V and J ends were trimmed by 5 bases and 4 bases, with 13 bases remaining between them. CDR3 nucleotides: TGTGCCAGCAGCCCGTGGCCCGGAGCAGATACGCAGTATTTT. Its translation: CASSPWPGADTQYF.

The rearrangement joins TRBV6-4 to TRBJ2-5, with a weak D call TRBD1 (6 bases). The CDR3 is 16 residues long. V was clipped by 4 bases and J by 1 base, with 16 bases between them. In germline, CDR1 is MRHNA, CDR2 SNTAGT. CDR3 amino acids: CASSGPKGQLQETQYF. In DNA form, the CDR3 reads TGTGCCAGCAGTGGCCCCAAAGGACAGCTCCAAGAGACCCAGTACTTC.

The CDR3 sequence is CSARELRDRHNQPQHF. CDR3 coding DNA: TGCAGTGCTAGAGAACTCAGAGACAGACACAATCAGCCCCAGCATTTT. The rearrangement links TRBV20-1 to TRBJ1-5; TRBD1 is a possible D gene (5 bases). V shed 0 bases and J shed 3 bases, with 15 bases lying between them. Germline V gene sequence: CDR1 DFQATT, CDR2 SNEGSKA (reference sequence). The CDR3 runs to 16 residues.

This clonotype was counted between two and nine times. V is TRBV10-3 and J is TRBJ2-7; weak D call: TRBD1 (6 bases). Germline assignment: CDR1 ENHRY and CDR2 SYGVKD. The CDR3 extends over 11 amino acids. V shed 6 bases and J shed 3 bases, with 6 bases lying between them. The CDR3 is CAIRGGYEQYF. In DNA, the CDR3 is TGTGCCATCAGAGGGGGCTACGAGCAGTACTTC.

This clonotype was recorded many times. The chain employs TRBV5-1 and TRBJ2-3, with D hard to call. CDR1 and CDR2 from the germline V gene are SGHRS and YFSETQ. There are 14 residues in the CDR3. Trimming cost V 5 bases and J 6 bases, with 16 bases left between them. The CDR3 DNA follows: TGCGCCAGCAGGCGCCTGACCCTTCTGGATACGCAGTATTTT. Translation gives CASRRLTLLDTQYF.

The rearrangement joins TRBV12-3 or TRBV12-4 to TRBJ1-1; D unresolved. The germline V and J ends were trimmed by 7 bases and 7 bases, with 19 bases remaining between them. The CDR3 runs 14 residues. CDR3 nucleotides: TGTGCCAGCACCCCAAGGGCCGGGAAGAATGAAGCTTTCTTT. Its translation: CASTPRAGKNEAFF.

This clonotype occurred many times. The V call is TRBV18, the J call TRBJ1-1; D possibly corresponds to TRBD1 (6 bases). Per germline, CDR1 KGHSH and CDR2 LQKENI. The CDR3 is made up of 14 amino acids. V lost 8 bases to trimming and J lost 3 bases, with 16 bases between them. CDR3 in DNA: TGTGCCAGCAGTTTAGGGGGAGGGGACACTGAAGCTTTCTTT. It translates to CASSLGGGDTEAFF.

This clonotype has a count of ten or more. This rearrangement joins TRBV12-3 or TRBV12-4 to TRBJ1-4, with D possibly matching TRBD1 (6 bases). V shed 6 bases and J shed 6 bases, with 14 bases lying between them. The CDR3 runs 14 residues. In DNA form, the CDR3 reads TGTGCCAGCAGCACCCGGGACACACATGAAAAACTGTTTTTT. Protein: CASSTRDTHEKLFF.

The chain uses TRBV2 and TRBJ2-5; either TRBD1 or TRBD2 may supply D (5 bases each). The CDR3 loop spans 16 amino acids. Germline values: CDR1 SNHLY, CDR2 FYNNEI. V lost 10 bases to trimming and J lost 0 bases, with 21 bases between them. Written as DNA, the CDR3 is TGTGCCATCACGACGTCTGACGGGACGAACCAAGAGACCCAGTACTTC. It yields the protein CAITTSDGTNQETQYF.

This chain links TRBV7-2 with TRBJ2-3; no clear D gene. CDR3 size: 15 residues. The V gene's germline CDR1 is SGHTA and CDR2 FQGNSA. V was pared by 10 bases and J by 3 bases, with 20 bases between. CDR3 residues: CATRLDGRKTDTQYF. The CDR3 DNA sequence: TGTGCCACCCGACTGGACGGCCGAAAAACAGATACGCAGTATTTT.

The chain uses TRBV20-1 and TRBJ1-2; D gene ambiguous. Per the germline V gene, CDR1 is DFQATT and CDR2 is SNEGSKA (reference sequence). The CDR3 has 13 residues. V shed 6 bases and J shed 6 bases, with 17 bases lying between them. The CDR3 protein is CSAYREGSDGYTF. CDR3 bases: TGCAGTGCCTATCGGGAAGGGTCAGATGGCTACACCTTC.

This clonotype was counted a few times. The rearrangement uses TRBV5-1 and TRBJ2-1; the match to TRBD2 covers 11 bases. Losses at the gene ends were 4 bases for V and 4 bases for J; bases not matched to a gene: 10. This CDR3 contains 17 residues. The germline CDR1 and CDR2 sequences are SGHRS and YFSETQ. In DNA, the CDR3 is TGCGCCAGCAGCAGGGAACTAGCGGGAGTAGCTTACAATGAGCAGTTCTTC. Translation: CASSRELAGVAYNEQFF.

This clonotype was seen more than once but under ten times. The chain joins TRBV21-1 to TRBJ2-7; TRBD1 is taken as the D call from the table, unchecked against the DNA. TRBV21-1 is a pseudogene. This CDR3 is built from 14 residues. CDR3 in DNA: TGTGCCAGCAGCAAAGTGAGACCACGGGGCCAGCAGTACTTC. Its translation is CASSKVRPRGQQYF.

The CDR3 loop is CASSALGGDYGYTF. CDR3 nucleotide sequence: TGCGCCAGCAGCGCCCTCGGGGGAGACTATGGCTACACCTTC. The rearrangement links TRBV4-1 to TRBJ1-2; possible D gene TRBD1, 5 bases. The CDR3 spans 14 residues. Germline V CDR1 and CDR2: MGHRA, YSYEKL. V was trimmed by 5 bases and J by 3 bases, leaving 13 bases between them.